This T cell receptor beta chain was sequenced during a study of T cell responses to AZD1222 COVID-19 vaccine. Points from the study as a whole: Only a handful of AZD1222 recipients were seropositive at baseline. Among vaccine-associated CD4 TCRs, coverage spanned spike, with dominance at 160-218 and 743-854. Spike-specific TCR breadth and depth grew following two AZD1222 doses. Possibly, clonal diversity was underestimated; donors were largely white British and included more females.

A remark on this clone: What it recognizes is unknown.

Trimming pared 7 bases from V and 0 bases from J, leaving 16 bases between. Per germline, CDR1 LGHDT and CDR2 YNNKEL (reference sequence). The CDR3 is made up of 16 amino acids. Sequencing used immunoSEQ multiplex PCR; TCRdb keeps in-frame clones, though not all of them. The profile shows about 140,000 clones, around 90% of them singletons. The sequencing used peripheral blood, collected 28 days after the second dose of the MenACWY control vaccine. The clonotype was recovered from an adult who received the MenACWY meningococcal vaccine as a control. V is TRBV3-1 (or the pseudogene TRBV3-2) and J is TRBJ2-1; D gene uncertain. DNA for the CDR3: TGTGCCAGCACTGACACCCTAAAATCCTCCTACAATGAGCAGTTCTTC. This translates into CASTDTLKSSYNEQFF.